These T cell receptor beta chains were read from a single sample in a study of cytomegalovirus exposure and HLA in healthy donors. Profiling relied on immunoSEQ multiplex PCR, and the TCRdb table lists in-frame clones only, not all of them. The repertoire holds 100,000 to 120,000 clones, with approximately 87% as singletons. Sequences were obtained from PBMCs. The receptors originated from a woman aged 30 to 39 in good health and CMV-seropositive. The CDR3 runs from the conserved cysteine through the conserved F or W. Each record gives: clone size, D gene, CDR3 length, J gene, V gene, CDR3 DNA, CDR3 protein. D genes are given only for firm matches. Expanded clones are given a class, and other clones once, few, many or no size at all.

clone size: .; D gene: .; CDR3 length: 13; J gene: TRBJ1-1; V gene: TRBV13; CDR3 DNA: TGTGCCAGCAGCTTCGACTTGAACACTGAAGCTTTCTTT; CDR3 protein: CASSFDLNTEAFF
clone size: .; D gene: .; CDR3 length: 15; J gene: TRBJ2-1; V gene: TRBV11-1; CDR3 DNA: TGTGCCAGCAGCTTAGGTAGCCGGGGGGCCAATGAGCAGTTCTTC; CDR3 protein: CASSLGSRGANEQFF
clone size: .; D gene: .; CDR3 length: 14; J gene: TRBJ1-1; V gene: TRBV5-6; CDR3 DNA: TGTGCCAGCAGCGCCCTGGGGGGGTACACTGAAGCTTTCTTT; CDR3 protein: CASSALGGYTEAFF
clone size: .; D gene: TRBD1; CDR3 length: 15; J gene: TRBJ1-5; V gene: TRBV4-1; CDR3 DNA: TGCGCCAGCAGCCAGGGACAGGGGTTCGTTCAGCCCCAGCATTTT; CDR3 protein: CASSQGQGFVQPQHF
clone size: .; D gene: TRBD2; CDR3 length: 15; J gene: TRBJ2-5; V gene: TRBV15; CDR3 DNA: TGTGCCACCAGCAGAGATGCTAGCGGGAGTAAGACCCAGTACTTC; CDR3 protein: CATSRDASGSKTQYF
clone size: .; D gene: TRBD2; CDR3 length: 15; J gene: TRBJ2-1; V gene: TRBV5-6; CDR3 DNA: TGTGCCAGCAGCCCAACTAGCGGGAGCGGCGATGAGCAGTTCTTC; CDR3 protein: CASSPTSGSGDEQFF
clone size: .; D gene: TRBD1; CDR3 length: 16; J gene: TRBJ1-4; V gene: TRBV4-3; CDR3 DNA: TGCGCCAGCAGCCAACGGGACAGGCCAACTAATGAAAAACTGTTTTTT; CDR3 protein: CASSQRDRPTNEKLFF
clone size: .; D gene: TRBD2; CDR3 length: 16; J gene: TRBJ2-7; V gene: TRBV13; CDR3 DNA: TGTGCCAGCAGCCTGGGGACTACTTCTTTTTCCTACGAGCAGTACTTC; CDR3 protein: CASSLGTTSFSYEQYF
clone size: .; D gene: .; CDR3 length: 14; J gene: TRBJ1-4; V gene: TRBV4-2; CDR3 DNA: TGTGCCAGCAGCCGCACAGGTGGAGGGGAAAAACTGTTTTTT; CDR3 protein: CASSRTGGGEKLFF
clone size: .; D gene: .; CDR3 length: 15; J gene: TRBJ2-5; V gene: TRBV28; CDR3 DNA: TGTGCCAGCAGTTTACCCCACCATTCGGGAGAGACCCAGTACTTC; CDR3 protein: CASSLPHHSGETQYF
clone size: .; D gene: TRBD2; CDR3 length: 15; J gene: TRBJ2-1; V gene: TRBV25-1; CDR3 DNA: TGTGCCAGCAGTGAAACTAGCGGGGCTTACAATGAGCAGTTCTTC; CDR3 protein: CASSETSGAYNEQFF
clone size: once; D gene: .; CDR3 length: 15; J gene: TRBJ2-1; V gene: TRBV6-1; CDR3 DNA: TGTGCCAGCAGTGCCCTACGGGGGGCTTACAATGAGCAGTTCTTC; CDR3 protein: CASSALRGAYNEQFF
clone size: .; D gene: .; CDR3 length: 13; J gene: TRBJ2-2; V gene: TRBV15; CDR3 DNA: TGTGCCACCAAGGGGGCGAACACCGGGGAGCTGTTTTTT; CDR3 protein: CATKGANTGELFF
clone size: .; D gene: TRBD2; CDR3 length: 18; J gene: TRBJ2-3; V gene: TRBV11-2; CDR3 DNA: TGTGCCAGCAGTCCAATCCTTACTAGCGGGAGAAGTACAGATACGCAGTATTTT; CDR3 protein: CASSPILTSGRSTDTQYF
clone size: .; D gene: TRBD2; CDR3 length: 18; J gene: TRBJ2-3; V gene: TRBV29-1; CDR3 DNA: TGCAGCGTTGGGGGCAGGGAAGTGAAGCGGGAGGCCACAGATACGCAGTATTTT; CDR3 protein: CSVGGREVKREATDTQYF
clone size: .; D gene: TRBD2; CDR3 length: 15; J gene: TRBJ2-3; V gene: TRBV29-1; CDR3 DNA: TGCAGCGTTGACCTAGCGGGGTTTAGCACAGATACGCAGTATTTT; CDR3 protein: CSVDLAGFSTDTQYF
clone size: .; D gene: .; CDR3 length: 16; J gene: TRBJ2-3; V gene: TRBV11-2; CDR3 DNA: TGTGCCAGCAGCGACCAGTCGGGGGGCAAGACAGATACGCAGTATTTT; CDR3 protein: CASSDQSGGKTDTQYF
clone size: .; D gene: .; CDR3 length: 15; J gene: TRBJ2-1; V gene: TRBV7-3; CDR3 DNA: TGTGCCAGCAGCTTGGGCGAGAGCTCCTACAATGAGCAGTTCTTC; CDR3 protein: CASSLGESSYNEQFF
clone size: .; D gene: .; CDR3 length: 15; J gene: TRBJ2-7; V gene: TRBV30; CDR3 DNA: TGTGCCTGGAGCGAAGCAGGGTTAGGACGGGAGGAGCAGTACTTC; CDR3 protein: CAWSEAGLGREEQYF
clone size: .; D gene: .; CDR3 length: 16; J gene: TRBJ1-2; V gene: TRBV29-1; CDR3 DNA: TGCAGCGTTGAATTCTTTAAGGATAACGGACTCTATGGCTACACCTTC; CDR3 protein: CSVEFFKDNGLYGYTF
clone size: .; D gene: .; CDR3 length: 13; J gene: TRBJ1-1; V gene: TRBV29-1; CDR3 DNA: TGCAGCGTTGAGGAGGCGATGAACACTGAAGCTTTCTTT; CDR3 protein: CSVEEAMNTEAFF
clone size: .; D gene: TRBD2; CDR3 length: 17; J gene: TRBJ2-1; V gene: TRBV25-1; CDR3 DNA: TGTGCCAGCAGTGAAATTGTTGGGCTAGCGGAAACAAATGAGCAGTTCTTC; CDR3 protein: CASSEIVGLAETNEQFF
clone size: .; D gene: TRBD1; CDR3 length: 16; J gene: TRBJ1-2; V gene: TRBV10-2; CDR3 DNA: TGCGCCAGCAGTGCCCCAATGGGACAGGGAAGCTATGGCTACACCTTC; CDR3 protein: CASSAPMGQGSYGYTF
clone size: .; D gene: .; CDR3 length: 13; J gene: TRBJ2-2; V gene: TRBV4-2; CDR3 DNA: TGTGCCAGCAGCCCTCTAAACACCGGGGAGCTGTTTTTT; CDR3 protein: CASSPLNTGELFF
clone size: .; D gene: TRBD2; CDR3 length: 16; J gene: TRBJ2-2; V gene: TRBV4-2; CDR3 DNA: TGTGCCAGCAGCCAACCGACTACGGGAGGGGGCGGGGAGCTGTTTTTT; CDR3 protein: CASSQPTTGGGGELFF
clone size: .; D gene: TRBD1; CDR3 length: 13; J gene: TRBJ2-3; V gene: TRBV13; CDR3 DNA: TGTGCCAGCAAGGGACAGGGTTCAGATACGCAGTATTTT; CDR3 protein: CASKGQGSDTQYF
clone size: .; D gene: .; CDR3 length: 13; J gene: TRBJ1-5; V gene: TRBV7-9; CDR3 DNA: TGTGCCAGCAGCGAACAGGAGGGTCAGCCCCAGCATTTT; CDR3 protein: CASSEQEGQPQHF
clone size: .; D gene: TRBD2; CDR3 length: 15; J gene: TRBJ2-5; V gene: TRBV7-3; CDR3 DNA: TGTGCCAGCAGCTCTAGCGGGGGGGACCAAGAGACCCAGTACTTC; CDR3 protein: CASSSSGGDQETQYF
clone size: .; D gene: TRBD2; CDR3 length: 15; J gene: TRBJ2-3; V gene: TRBV5-1; CDR3 DNA: TGCGCCAGCAGCTTGGGGTTAGCGGGAATGGATACGCAGTATTTT; CDR3 protein: CASSLGLAGMDTQYF
clone size: .; D gene: .; CDR3 length: 16; J gene: TRBJ2-2; V gene: TRBV9; CDR3 DNA: TGTGCCAGCAGCGTAGTTGTGGGAGCGGACACCGGGGAGCTGTTTTTT; CDR3 protein: CASSVVVGADTGELFF
clone size: .; D gene: TRBD1; CDR3 length: 15; J gene: TRBJ1-6; V gene: TRBV6-1; CDR3 DNA: TGTGCCAGCACCGGTGGGGGACAGAGAAATTCACCCCTCCACTTT; CDR3 protein: CASTGGGQRNSPLHF
clone size: few; D gene: .; CDR3 length: 16; J gene: TRBJ1-5; V gene: TRBV10-3; CDR3 DNA: TGTGCCATCAGTGAGTTGGTGACATCGGACAATCAGCCCCAGCATTTT; CDR3 protein: CAISELVTSDNQPQHF
clone size: .; D gene: TRBD2; CDR3 length: 15; J gene: TRBJ2-1; V gene: TRBV5-1; CDR3 DNA: TGCGCCAGCAGCTCCGGACTAGCGGCCTACAATGAGCAGTTCTTC; CDR3 protein: CASSSGLAAYNEQFF
clone size: .; D gene: TRBD1; CDR3 length: 17; J gene: TRBJ2-1; V gene: TRBV29-1; CDR3 DNA: TGCAGCGCCGTTGCTCCGTCTCAGGACAGGGTTGGCAATGAGCAGTTCTTC; CDR3 protein: CSAVAPSQDRVGNEQFF
clone size: .; D gene: TRBD1; CDR3 length: 13; J gene: TRBJ1-2; V gene: TRBV30; CDR3 DNA: TGTGCCTGGAGGGGGCAGGGGGCGGGTGGCTACACCTTC; CDR3 protein: CAWRGQGAGGYTF
clone size: once; D gene: .; CDR3 length: 16; J gene: TRBJ1-3; V gene: TRBV7-2; CDR3 DNA: TGTGCCAGCAGCTTAGCCCGATCGGGTCCTGGAAACACCATATATTTT; CDR3 protein: CASSLARSGPGNTIYF
clone size: .; D gene: TRBD1; CDR3 length: 14; J gene: TRBJ1-2; V gene: TRBV9; CDR3 DNA: TGTGCCAGCAGCGGACAGGGGAAGGGCTATGGCTACACCTTC; CDR3 protein: CASSGQGKGYGYTF
clone size: .; D gene: .; CDR3 length: 14; J gene: TRBJ2-1; V gene: TRBV5-4; CDR3 DNA: TGTGCCAGCAGCTTGGGACTAGGGCGCAATGAGCAGTTCTTC; CDR3 protein: CASSLGLGRNEQFF
clone size: once; D gene: .; CDR3 length: 14; J gene: TRBJ2-1; V gene: TRBV7-3; CDR3 DNA: TGTGCCAGCAGCTTGCCCTACTCCTACAATGAGCAGTTCTTC; CDR3 protein: CASSLPYSYNEQFF
clone size: .; D gene: TRBD1; CDR3 length: 15; J gene: TRBJ2-7; V gene: TRBV6-5; CDR3 DNA: TGTGCCAGCAGTTCTTCCGGGACAGGGACCTACGAGCAGTACTTC; CDR3 protein: CASSSSGTGTYEQYF
clone size: .; D gene: TRBD1; CDR3 length: 16; J gene: TRBJ1-5; V gene: TRBV23-1; CDR3 DNA: TGCGCCAGCCCACCCCGGAGAGGGGGCGGTAATCAGCCCCAGCATTTT; CDR3 protein: CASPPRRGGGNQPQHF